This TCR beta chain was captured in a study of blood T cells in healthy people across ages. Alongside a J-beta primer mix, a sample-barcoded 5' primer served in a second PCR lasting 7 to 11 cycles. TCRdb passed the 5' RACE reads through MiXCR, listing each CDR3 protein once. The sample gives some 700,000 distinct CDR3 sequences, roughly 45% of which show up once; about 20% is in the top ten. Study-wide results and limits: The long-lived group displayed more naive CD4+ cells, plus higher diversity, than the aged donors did.

Trimming removed 2 bases at V and 10 bases at J, with 21 bases between. Germline V CDR1 and CDR2: DFQATT, SNEGSKA (reference sequence). CDR3 size: 15 residues. Note on this clonotype: Antigen unknown.

The sequence came from a woman aged 60-75 years in good health. Sequenced input: blood. The J gene is TRBJ2-1, the V gene TRBV20-1, with unresolved D. CDR3 amino acids: CSARPKVEYSYEQFF. In nucleotides, the CDR3 is TGCAGTGCTAGACCTAAGGTGGAGTACTCCTACGAGCAGTTCTTC.